This entry describes one TCR beta chain. What it recognizes is unknown. The time point denotes: pretreatment peripheral blood. Each PCR had synthetic TCR analog templates added to it as a spike-in. Assay: immunoSEQ multiplex PCR; the TCRdb copy retains only in-frame clones and omits some. Of some 80,000 clones listed, just under 85% were seen once; the top ten hold more than 6.5%. These data are taken from a study of PD-L1 blockade in urothelial cancer. Study in general: The year 2014 saw patients start atezolizumab, 1,200 mg intravenously every 3 weeks. T cells numbered a median of around 140,000 in the blood samples.

Study-wide results and limits: Durable benefit was linked to greater 3-week expansion of tumor-associated blood clones.

The germline CDR1 and CDR2 sequences are SGHKS and YYEKEE (reference sequence). This CDR3 spans 13 amino acids. V shed 7 bases and J 3 bases; nucleotides not matched to a gene: 3. The chain couples TRBV5-5 to TRBJ1-5, with 8 bases aligning to TRBD1. The TCR was taken from a man aged 35 to 55 with urothelial cancer. The specimen comprised PBMCs, sampled around atezolizumab (anti-PD-L1) treatment. The CDR3 bases are TGTGCCAGCGGACAGGGCCTCAATCAGCCCCAGCATTTT. This sequence encodes CASGQGLNQPQHF.